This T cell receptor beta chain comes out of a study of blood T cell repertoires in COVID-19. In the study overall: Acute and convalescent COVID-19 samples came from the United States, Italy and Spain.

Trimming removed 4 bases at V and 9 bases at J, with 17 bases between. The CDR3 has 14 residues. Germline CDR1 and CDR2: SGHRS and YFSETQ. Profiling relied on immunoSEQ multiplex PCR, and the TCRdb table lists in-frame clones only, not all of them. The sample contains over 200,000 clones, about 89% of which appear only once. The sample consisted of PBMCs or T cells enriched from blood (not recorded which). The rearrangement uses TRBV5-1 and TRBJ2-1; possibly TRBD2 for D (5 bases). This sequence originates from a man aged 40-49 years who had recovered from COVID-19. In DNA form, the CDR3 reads TGCGCCAGCAGCGGCGGACTCCAAGTCGTTGAGCAGTTCTTC. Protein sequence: CASSGGLQVVEQFF.